Following are 2 T cell receptor beta chains from one sample sequenced in a study of blood T cell repertoires in COVID-19. This table comes from immunoSEQ multiplex PCR, and its TCRdb copy is limited to in-frame clones, with some not included. This sample has tens of thousands of clones, with roughly 80% found just once. Sample: peripheral blood. Every receptor here comes from a woman over 75 with acute or convalescent COVID-19.

The CDR3 reads CASSEALQVNQPQHF. The CDR3 bases are TGTGCCAGCAGTGAAGCGCTTCAGGTCAATCAGCCCCAGCATTTT. The rearrangement links TRBV2 to TRBJ1-5; D is unclear. This CDR3 region has 15 residues. From germline, CDR1 is SNHLY and CDR2 FYNNEI. V dropped 0 bases and J dropped 3 bases, with 9 bases sitting between them.

The V call is TRBV29-1, the J call TRBJ2-2; 9 nucleotides align to TRBD1. Germline trimming cut 7 bases from V and 6 bases from J; bases unmatched to any gene: 9. This CDR3 has 14 amino acids. The germline V gene has CDR1 SQVTM and CDR2 ANQGSEA. The CDR3 protein is CSGSQTGGSGELFF. The CDR3, as DNA: TGCAGCGGCTCCCAGACAGGGGGTTCCGGGGAGCTGTTTTTT.